This note documents a single T cell receptor beta chain sequence. What it recognizes is unknown. The data belong to a study of cytomegalovirus exposure and HLA in healthy donors. Whole-study results and caveats: Earlier results showed most TCR beta V segments being productive about 90% or about 30% of the time.

The CDR3 has 12 residues. Germline lookup yields CDR1 KGHSH and CDR2 LQKENI. Between the trimmed V and J ends, which lost 3 bases and 5 bases, there was a span of 7 bases. PCR employed 60 Vbeta and 13 Jbeta primers. Some clones are missing from TCRdb's copy, which holds only in-frame ones; the method was immunoSEQ multiplex PCR. The table shows roughly 130,000 clones, with more than 80% occurring only once. Sequences were obtained from PBMCs. The TCR comes from a male donor in good health and CMV-seronegative. The chain is built from TRBV18 and TRBJ2-5, with D unresolved. The CDR3 nucleotides are TGTGCCAGCTCACCCCTCGGGGAGACCCAGTACTTC. This codes for CASSPLGETQYF.